These T cell receptor beta chains were read from a single sample in a study of shared clonotypes between healthy human individuals. Clones were read by immunoSEQ multiplex PCR, and TCRdb kept only the in-frame ones, dropping some. The table lists around 2.5 million clones, approximately 93% of them singletons. The sequencing input was naive CD4+ T cells from PBMCs. Receptors originate from a man between 18 and 35 years old in good health. Some clones in this sample may be carry-over from other donors' samples. Both conserved end residues are part of each CDR3. Fields, in order: V gene, clone size, J gene, D gene, CDR3 protein, CDR3 DNA. D genes are given only for firm matches. The size entry is marked missing in some rows and otherwise reads once, few, many or a size class.

>TRBV6-5|-|TRBJ1-6|-
CASSKDGRGSPLHF
TGTGCCAGCAGCAAGGACGGGCGAGGGTCACCCCTCCACTTT
>TRBV5-1|-|TRBJ2-2|-
CASSWDATGELFF
TGCGCCAGCAGCTGGGACGCAACCGGGGAGCTGTTTTTT
>TRBV19|-|TRBJ2-1|TRBD2
CASSTTSGGDAEQFF
TGTGCCAGTAGTACCACTAGCGGGGGAGATGCTGAGCAGTTCTTC
>TRBV5-1|-|TRBJ2-7|TRBD2
CASSLVLAGAGEQYF
TGCGCCAGCAGCTTGGTGCTAGCGGGAGCGGGCGAGCAGTACTTC
>TRBV11-2|once|TRBJ2-2|TRBD2
CASSLVLGLAGGRTGELFF
TGTGCCAGCAGCTTAGTCCTGGGACTAGCGGGAGGTCGCACCGGGGAGCTGTTTTTT
>TRBV6-5|-|TRBJ1-1|-
CASSYWEGQDEAFF
TGTGCCAGCAGTTACTGGGAGGGTCAAGATGAAGCTTTCTTT
>TRBV7-6|-|TRBJ2-7|-
CASSPKVALESSYEQYF
TGTGCCAGCAGCCCGAAGGTAGCGTTAGAGAGCTCCTACGAGCAGTACTTC
>TRBV5-8|-|TRBJ2-7|TRBD2
CASSHSTRWRERYEQYF
TGTGCCAGCAGCCACAGCACTCGATGGCGGGAGAGGTACGAGCAGTACTTC
>TRBV27|once|TRBJ2-7|-
CASSAPTTQYF
TGTGCCAGCAGTGCCCCGACCACGCAGTACTTC
>TRBV18|-|TRBJ1-1|-
CASSPPQTPMNTEAFF
TGTGCCAGCTCACCACCCCAGACACCCATGAACACTGAAGCTTTCTTT
>TRBV27|-|TRBJ2-1|-
CASSPLGANYNEQFF
TGTGCCAGCAGTCCCCTTGGAGCTAACTACAATGAGCAGTTCTTC
>TRBV19|-|TRBJ2-1|TRBD1
CASSDFLGRTGGGDEQFF
TGTGCCAGTAGCGACTTCCTCGGTCGGACAGGGGGAGGAGATGAGCAGTTCTTC
>TRBV4-2|-|TRBJ1-2|TRBD1
CASSQRQGNGYTF
TGTGCCAGCAGCCAACGACAGGGGAATGGCTACACCTTC
>TRBV10-1|-|TRBJ2-3|-
CASSEDSNYTDTQYF
TGCGCCAGCAGTGAAGACAGTAACTACACAGATACGCAGTATTTT
>TRBV6-5|-|TRBJ1-2|TRBD1
CASRQRYYTGAGYTF
TGTGCCAGCAGACAGCGTTATTACACAGGGGCCGGCTACACCTTC
>TRBV7-5|-|TRBJ2-7|-
CVRSFAAPYEQYF
TGTGTCAGAAGCTTTGCCGCCCCCTACGAGCAGTACTTC
>TRBV7-9|-|TRBJ2-3|TRBD2
CASSRLGGETQYF
TGTGCCAGCAGCCGTCTGGGGGGGGAGACGCAGTATTTT
>TRBV15|-|TRBJ2-7|-
CATSRGRDPVNEQYF
TGTGCCACCAGCAGAGGTAGGGACCCCGTGAACGAGCAGTACTTC
>TRBV18|-|TRBJ2-3|-
CASSPPGATDTQYF
TGTGCCAGCTCACCACCGGGCGCCACAGATACGCAGTATTTT
>TRBV7-8|-|TRBJ1-2|-
CASSPGGSGYTF
TGTGCCAGCAGCCCGGGGGGCAGCGGCTACACCTTC
>TRBV7-2|-|TRBJ2-7|-
CASSPRPVRSAYEQYF
TGTGCCAGCAGCCCTAGACCGGTTAGGTCAGCCTACGAGCAGTACTTC
>TRBV20-1|once|TRBJ2-7|-
CSAPSYEQYF
TGCAGTGCTCCCTCCTACGAGCAGTACTTC
>TRBV2|-|TRBJ2-1|TRBD1
CASSESPGQGGNEQFF
TGTGCCAGCAGTGAGAGCCCGGGACAGGGTGGGAATGAGCAGTTCTTC
>TRBV18|once|TRBJ2-3|TRBD2
CASSLGLAGTTDTQYF
TGTGCCAGCTCACTGGGACTAGCGGGGACCACAGATACGCAGTATTTT
>TRBV28|-|TRBJ1-1|-
CASSPSSAGTPEAFF
TGTGCCAGCAGCCCTTCTTCCGCCGGGACCCCTGAAGCTTTCTTT
>TRBV21-1|-|TRBJ1-1|-
CASIQGCSTEAFF
TGTGCCAGCATCCAGGGGTGCAGCACTGAAGCTTTCTTT
>TRBV2|-|TRBJ2-5|TRBD1
CASIEDRGHETQYF
TGTGCCAGCATTGAAGACAGGGGGCATGAGACCCAGTACTTC
>TRBV7-9|-|TRBJ2-3|TRBD1
CASSLARGTGDTQYF
TGTGCCAGCAGCTTAGCGCGGGGGACAGGGGATACGCAGTATTTT
>TRBV6-6|-|TRBJ1-2|-
CASRTGSGSYGYTF
TGTGCCAGCAGAACAGGGTCTGGGTCCTATGGCTACACCTTC